These 21 T cell receptor beta chains were all obtained from the same sample, sequenced in a study of identical twins. One entry per CDR3 protein results from TCRdb running MiXCR on the 5' RACE reads. Seen here are 550,000 to 700,000 distinct CDR3 sequences, over 8.5% observed once, and the top ten hold 2.5% to 3%. Another study also made use of these data, one on yellow fever vaccine responses in identical twins.

The sequencing sample was made of PBMCs. The receptors originated from a woman between 18 and 29 years old in good health.

The CDR3 DNA sequence: TGTGCCAGCACCCCACTAGCGGGGGACGAGCAGTACTTC. The encoded protein is CASTPLAGDEQYF. The rearrangement uses TRBV7-9 and TRBJ2-7; 11 nucleotides line up with TRBD2. The V gene's germline CDR1 is SEHNR and CDR2 FQNEAQ (reference sequence). With 7 bases clipped from V and 5 bases from J, the junction kept 4 bases outside the gene matches. CDR3 length: 13 amino acids.

This clonotype was observed a few times. The chain recombines TRBV12-3 or TRBV12-4 with TRBJ1-5; TRBD1 is a possible D gene (6 bases). The CDR3 has 13 residues. V gave up 6 bases and J gave up 5 bases, with 11 bases separating them. CDR3 nucleotides: TGTGCCAGCAGGGAACAGGGCCATCAGCCCCAGCATTTT. Residues: CASREQGHQPQHF.

The J gene is TRBJ1-6, the V gene TRBV27; TRBD1 agrees at 7 bases. This CDR3 is built from 15 residues. V lost 6 bases, J lost 9 bases, and 11 bases stayed unmatched. The germline V gene has CDR1 MNHEY and CDR2 SMNVEV (reference sequence). The CDR3 nucleotides read TGTGCCAGCAGACTCTCCGGGACAGTAGGTTCACCCCTCCACTTT. Amino acid sequence: CASRLSGTVGSPLHF.

The CDR3 DNA follows: TGTGCCAGCAGCTTAGAGGGAGGACACACATACTACGAGCAGTACTTC. This gives the protein CASSLEGGHTYYEQYF. The chain has TRBV11-2 and TRBJ2-7; the D gene is possibly TRBD2 (6 bases). V was cut by 0 bases and J by 3 bases, with 15 bases left in between. There are 16 residues in the CDR3. Germline assignment: CDR1 SGHAT and CDR2 FQNNGV. The complete variable domain, with remaining parts taken from reference TRBV11-2 and TRBJ2-7, reads EAGVAQSPRYKIIEKRQSVAFWCNPISGHATLYWYQQILGQGPKLLIQFQNNGVVDDSQLPKDRFSAERLKGVDSTLKIQPAKLEDSAVYLCASSLEGGHTYYEQYFGPGTRLTVT.

This clonotype was seen more than once but under ten times. This chain uses TRBV7-2 with TRBJ2-4; 14 bases are a match to TRBD2. CDR3 length: 17 residues. The V gene end was trimmed by 8 bases and the J gene end by 4 bases; junction bases not matched to a gene: 10. Germline CDR1 and CDR2: SGHTA and FQGNSA. In DNA, the CDR3 is TGTGCCAGCGTCACTCGGGGACTAGCGGGAGATAAAAACATTCAGTACTTC. This gives the protein CASVTRGLAGDKNIQYF.

The V and J genes are TRBV11-2 and TRBJ2-1, with D unclear. Trimming removed 1 base from V and 4 bases from J, with 11 bases in between. Germline CDR1 SGHAT, CDR2 FQNNGV. The CDR3 covers 15 residues. Here the CDR3 reads CASSLVDARYNEQFF. DNA of the CDR3: TGTGCCAGCAGCTTAGTTGACGCAAGGTACAATGAGCAGTTCTTC.

There are many counts of this clonotype. The chain links TRBV10-3 to TRBJ2-2, with 7 bases matching TRBD2. Germline V gives CDR1 ENHRY, CDR2 SYGVKD. The CDR3 runs 17 residues. V shed 3 bases and J 2 bases; nucleotides not matched to a gene: 9. CDR3 sequence (DNA): TGTGCCATCAGTGAAAGGGAAGCGGGGTATAACACCGGGGAGCTGTTTTTT. The encoded protein is CAISEREAGYNTGELFF.

The rearrangement uses TRBV7-9 and TRBJ2-7, with unresolved D. CDR1 and CDR2 (germline): SEHNR, FQNEAQ (reference sequence). The CDR3 spans 16 residues. V lost 5 bases and J lost 0, with 17 bases in between. The CDR3 spells CASSPIPQVLSYEQYF. The CDR3 coding sequence is TGTGCCAGCAGCCCCATCCCACAAGTCCTCTCCTACGAGCAGTACTTC.

This clonotype occurred many times. V and J are TRBV24-1 and TRBJ2-2, with 7 positions matching TRBD1. The CDR3 loop spans 15 amino acids. V lost 10 bases and J lost 1; bases outside the gene matches: 8. Germline CDR1 is KGHDR and CDR2 is SFDVKD. CDR3 in amino acids: CATLGGQQNTGELFF. CDR3 nucleotide sequence: TGTGCCACTTTAGGGGGACAGCAGAACACCGGGGAGCTGTTTTTT.

The chain carries TRBV12-3 or TRBV12-4 and TRBJ1-5; 9 bases fit TRBD1. J lost 7 bases, V lost 6 bases, and 13 bases had no gene match. The CDR3 runs 16 residues. The CDR3, as DNA: TGTGCCAGCAGCCGAGGAGCTGACAGGGGGGAGCAGCCCCAGCATTTT. It specifies CASSRGADRGEQPQHF.

This clonotype was seen a single time. This CDR3 reads CASSPEGVDEQFF. The CDR3 nucleotides read TGTGCCAGCTCACCAGAGGGGGTGGATGAGCAGTTCTTC. The chain carries TRBV18 and TRBJ2-1; TRBD1 might be the D (6 bases). Trimming cost V 2 bases and J 8 bases, with 10 bases left between them. CDR1 is KGHSH, CDR2 LQKENI, per germline. The CDR3 length is 13 residues.

J is TRBJ1-1 and V is TRBV9; D gene ambiguous. Between the trimmed V and J ends, which lost 3 bases and 1 base, there was a span of 13 bases. The CDR3 sequence is 15 residues long. Germline V gene data show CDR1 as SGDLS and CDR2 as YYNGEE. This CDR3 is CASSAYSTANTEAFF. The DNA for the CDR3 is TGTGCCAGCAGCGCGTATTCAACAGCGAACACTGAAGCTTTCTTT.

This clonotype was seen ten or more times. V gene TRBV6-1 combines with J gene TRBJ2-3, with TRBD1 identical over 9 bases. V shed 7 bases and J 1 base; nucleotides not matched to a gene: 3. This CDR3 contains 14 residues. Germline CDR1 reads MNHNS; CDR2 reads SASEGT. The CDR3, as DNA: TGTGCCAGCACCCGGACAGGGGGCACAGATACGCAGTATTTT. This codes for CASTRTGGTDTQYF.

Worth noting for this clonotype: Since a much larger clone is just one base distant, this may be a read error. The chain joins TRBV12-3 or TRBV12-4 to TRBJ2-1; 9 nucleotides match TRBD2. Trimming took 5 bases from V and 6 from J; bases not matched to a gene: 14. The CDR3 runs 17 residues. As DNA, the CDR3 is TGTGCCAGCAGTCTAGAGGGACTAGCAATAATCTTCAATGAGCAGTTCTTC. It codes for CASSLEGLAIIFNEQFF.

The V call is TRBV7-6, the J call TRBJ2-5; D gene uncertain. V was pared by 5 bases and J by 3 bases, with 13 bases between. Germline V gives CDR1 SGHVS, CDR2 FNYEAQ. This CDR3 region has 14 residues. Here the CDR3 reads CASSKDLEKETQYF. CDR3 bases: TGTGCCAGCAGCAAAGATCTGGAGAAAGAGACCCAGTACTTC.

The chain employs TRBV29-1 and TRBJ1-5, with 9 bases that match TRBD1. The junction had 9 bases not matched to a gene; V was cut back by 6 bases and J by 3 bases. CDR1 and CDR2 (germline): SQVTM, ANQGSEA. The CDR3 is made up of 15 amino acids. The CDR3 is CSVKQQGANNQPQHF. CDR3 coding DNA: TGCAGCGTGAAACAACAGGGGGCAAACAATCAGCCCCAGCATTTT.

This clonotype was counted ten times or more. The rearrangement joins TRBV7-8 to TRBJ2-1, with 7 bases fitting TRBD1. This CDR3 is built from 15 residues. CDR1 and CDR2 (germline): SGHVS, FQNEAQ. The trim removed 5 bases at V and 5 bases at J, leaving 9 bases unmatched. CDR3 DNA sequence: TGTGCCAGCAGCCCCGACAGGGTGGGGAACAATGAGCAGTTCTTC. This codes for CASSPDRVGNNEQFF.

The CDR3 region has the DNA TGTGCCAGCTCAAATGGACTAGTTGATACGCAGTATTTT. As protein: CASSNGLVDTQYF. V and J are TRBV18 and TRBJ2-3, with 7 bases lining up with TRBD2. Looked up from germline, CDR1 is KGHSH and CDR2 is LQKENI. The CDR3 is 13 amino acids. Trimming removed 5 bases from V and 6 bases from J; junction bases left unmatched: 5.

This clonotype was detected ten times or more. The chain uses TRBV6-1 and TRBJ2-3; D is perhaps TRBD2 (5 bases). In germline, CDR1 is MNHNS, CDR2 SASEGT. There are 14 residues in the CDR3. The V and J ends lost 6 bases and 1 base respectively, with 11 bases between them. The chain's CDR3 is CASRIGIGTDTQYF. The CDR3 DNA reads as TGTGCCAGCAGGATCGGGATCGGCACAGATACGCAGTATTTT.

The rearrangement links TRBV19 to TRBJ2-7; 8 bases fit TRBD2. The CDR3 runs 12 residues. With V trimmed by 5 bases and J by 5 bases, 2 bases remained unmatched. Germline V gene lookup returns CDR1 LNHDA and CDR2 SQIVND (reference sequence). CDR3 loop: CASSRTSHEQYF. CDR3 sequence (DNA): TGTGCCAGTAGTCGGACTAGCCACGAGCAGTACTTC.

The chain couples TRBV6-5 to TRBJ1-2, with TRBD1 as a possible D gene (5 bases). This CDR3 spans 15 amino acids. V lost 0 bases to trimming and J lost 3 bases, with 11 bases between them. Germline CDR1 MNHEY, CDR2 SVGAGI. The CDR3 bases are TGTGCCAGCAGTTACTCTCGGGGAGGGGACTATGGCTACACCTTC. This sequence encodes CASSYSRGGDYGYTF.